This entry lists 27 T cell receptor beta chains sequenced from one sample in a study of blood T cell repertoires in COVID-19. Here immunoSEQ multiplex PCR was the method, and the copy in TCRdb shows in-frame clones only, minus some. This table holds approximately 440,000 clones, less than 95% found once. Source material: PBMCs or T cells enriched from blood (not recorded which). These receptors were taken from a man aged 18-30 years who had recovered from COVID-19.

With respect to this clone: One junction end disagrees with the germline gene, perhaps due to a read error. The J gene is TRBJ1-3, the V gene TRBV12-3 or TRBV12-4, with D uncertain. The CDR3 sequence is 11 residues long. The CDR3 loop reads CASSLNGFSDF. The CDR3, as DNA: TGTGCCAGCAGTTTAAACGGGTTCTCTGATTTT.

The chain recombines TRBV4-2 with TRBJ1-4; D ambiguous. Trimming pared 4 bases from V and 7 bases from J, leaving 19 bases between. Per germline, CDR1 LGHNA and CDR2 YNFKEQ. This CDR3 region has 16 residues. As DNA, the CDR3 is TGTGCCAGCAGCCCAGAAGCAGGTCACCGTGGTGAAAAACTGTTTTTT. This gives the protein CASSPEAGHRGEKLFF.

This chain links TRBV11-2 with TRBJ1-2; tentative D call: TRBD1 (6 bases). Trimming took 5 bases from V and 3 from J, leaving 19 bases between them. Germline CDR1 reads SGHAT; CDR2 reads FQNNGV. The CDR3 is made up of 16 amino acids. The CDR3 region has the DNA TGTGCCAGCAGCCCCAATCGGGCAGGGGTGCACTATGGCTACACCTTC. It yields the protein CASSPNRAGVHYGYTF.

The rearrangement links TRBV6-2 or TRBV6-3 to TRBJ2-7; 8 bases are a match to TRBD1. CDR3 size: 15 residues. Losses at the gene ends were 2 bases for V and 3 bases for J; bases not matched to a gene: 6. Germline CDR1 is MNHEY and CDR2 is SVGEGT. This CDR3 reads CASSYAGTGGYEQYF. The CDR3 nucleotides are TGTGCCAGCAGTTACGCCGGGACAGGAGGCTACGAGCAGTACTTC.

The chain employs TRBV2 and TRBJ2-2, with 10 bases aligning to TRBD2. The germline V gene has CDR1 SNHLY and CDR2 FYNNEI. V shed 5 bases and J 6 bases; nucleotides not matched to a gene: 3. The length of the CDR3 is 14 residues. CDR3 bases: TGTGCCAGCAGTCTTACTAGCGGGGCCGGGGAGCTGTTTTTT. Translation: CASSLTSGAGELFF.

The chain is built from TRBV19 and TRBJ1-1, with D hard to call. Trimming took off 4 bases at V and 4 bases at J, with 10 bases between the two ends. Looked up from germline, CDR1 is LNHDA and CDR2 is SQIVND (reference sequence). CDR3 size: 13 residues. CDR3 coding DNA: TGTGCCAGTAGTAGGGCACCTCCCACTGAAGCTTTCTTT. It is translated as CASSRAPPTEAFF. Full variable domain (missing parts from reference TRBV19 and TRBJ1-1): DGGITQSPKYLFRKEGQNVTLSCEQNLNHDAMYWYRQDPGQGLRLIYYSQIVNDFQKGDIAEGYSVSREKKESFPLTVTSAQKNPTAFYLCASSRAPPTEAFFGQGTRLTVV.

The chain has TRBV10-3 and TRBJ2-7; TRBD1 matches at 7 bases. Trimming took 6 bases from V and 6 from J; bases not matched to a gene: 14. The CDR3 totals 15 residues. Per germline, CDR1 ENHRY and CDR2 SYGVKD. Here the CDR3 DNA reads TGTGCCATCAGGGATCAGGGGGTGGGAGAGTCCGAGCAGTACTTC. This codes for CAIRDQGVGESEQYF.

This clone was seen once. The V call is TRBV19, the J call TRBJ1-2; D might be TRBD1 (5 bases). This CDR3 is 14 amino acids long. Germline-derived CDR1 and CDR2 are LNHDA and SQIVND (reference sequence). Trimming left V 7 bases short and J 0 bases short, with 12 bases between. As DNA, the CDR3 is TGTGCCAGTACCAACGTACAGGCTAACTATGGCTACACCTTC. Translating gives CASTNVQANYGYTF.

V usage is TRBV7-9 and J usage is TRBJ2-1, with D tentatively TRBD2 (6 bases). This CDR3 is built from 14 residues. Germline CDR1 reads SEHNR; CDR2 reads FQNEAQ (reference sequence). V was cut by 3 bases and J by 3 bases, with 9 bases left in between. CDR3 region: CASSFGGVYNEQFF. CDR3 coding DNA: TGTGCCAGCAGCTTCGGGGGAGTCTACAATGAGCAGTTCTTC.

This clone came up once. The CDR3 here is CATSELPGTENEKLFF. The CDR3 region has the DNA TGTGCCACCAGTGAACTACCCGGGACAGAGAATGAAAAACTGTTTTTT. The V and J genes are TRBV24-1 and TRBJ1-4; 7 bases fit TRBD1. V shed 4 bases, J shed 5 bases, and the junction held 9 bases outside the gene matches. The CDR3 is 16 residues long. Germline CDR1 reads KGHDR; CDR2 reads SFDVKD.

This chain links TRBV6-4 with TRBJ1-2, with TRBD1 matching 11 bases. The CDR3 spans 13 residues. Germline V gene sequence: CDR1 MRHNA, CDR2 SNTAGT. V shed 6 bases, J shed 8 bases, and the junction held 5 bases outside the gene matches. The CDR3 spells CASRDRGRGGYTF. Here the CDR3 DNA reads TGTGCCAGCAGGGACAGGGGGCGCGGGGGCTACACCTTC.

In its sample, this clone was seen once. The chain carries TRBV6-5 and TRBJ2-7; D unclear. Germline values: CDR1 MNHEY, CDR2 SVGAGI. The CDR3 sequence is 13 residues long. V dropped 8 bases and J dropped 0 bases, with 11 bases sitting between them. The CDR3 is CASSPFSSYEQYF. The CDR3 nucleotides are TGTGCCAGCTCCCCTTTCTCCTCCTACGAGCAGTACTTC.

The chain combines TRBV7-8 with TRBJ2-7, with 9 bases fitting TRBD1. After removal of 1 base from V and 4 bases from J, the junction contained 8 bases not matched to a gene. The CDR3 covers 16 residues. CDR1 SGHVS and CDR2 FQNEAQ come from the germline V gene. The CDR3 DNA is TGTGCCAGCAGCTTAGGTCTGGGGACAGGGTATTACGAGCAGTACTTC. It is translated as CASSLGLGTGYYEQYF.

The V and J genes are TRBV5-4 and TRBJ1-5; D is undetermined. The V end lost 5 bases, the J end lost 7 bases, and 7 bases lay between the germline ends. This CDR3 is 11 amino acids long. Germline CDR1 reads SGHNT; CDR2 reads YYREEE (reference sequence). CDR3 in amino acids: CASRRVQPQHF. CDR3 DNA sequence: TGTGCCAGCAGACGGGTCCAGCCCCAGCATTTT.

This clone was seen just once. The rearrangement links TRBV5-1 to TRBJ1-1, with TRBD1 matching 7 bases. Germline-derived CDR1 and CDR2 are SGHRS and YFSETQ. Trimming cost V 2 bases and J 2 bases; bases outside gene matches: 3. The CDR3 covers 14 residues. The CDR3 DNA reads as TGCGCCAGCAGCTTAGGGACAGTAAACACTGAAGCTTTCTTT. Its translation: CASSLGTVNTEAFF.

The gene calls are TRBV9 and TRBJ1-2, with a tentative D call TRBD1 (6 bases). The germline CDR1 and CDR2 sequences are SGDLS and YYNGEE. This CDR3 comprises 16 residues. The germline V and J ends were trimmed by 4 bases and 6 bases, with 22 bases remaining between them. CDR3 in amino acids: CASSSKVEQGVDGYTF. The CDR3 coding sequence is TGTGCCAGCAGCTCAAAGGTGGAACAGGGCGTGGATGGCTACACCTTC.

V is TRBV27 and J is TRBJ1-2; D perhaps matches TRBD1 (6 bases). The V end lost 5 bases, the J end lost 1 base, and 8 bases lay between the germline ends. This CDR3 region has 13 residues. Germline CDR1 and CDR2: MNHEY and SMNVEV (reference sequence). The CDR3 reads CASSVQGNYGYTF. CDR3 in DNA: TGTGCCAGCAGTGTACAGGGTAACTATGGCTACACCTTC.

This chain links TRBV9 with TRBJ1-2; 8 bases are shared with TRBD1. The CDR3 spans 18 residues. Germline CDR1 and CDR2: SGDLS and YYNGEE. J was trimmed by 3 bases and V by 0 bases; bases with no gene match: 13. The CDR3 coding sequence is TGTGCCAGCAGCGTAGCGGGGTCAGGGGGCCTGGGTGACTATGGCTACACCTTC. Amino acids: CASSVAGSGGLGDYGYTF.

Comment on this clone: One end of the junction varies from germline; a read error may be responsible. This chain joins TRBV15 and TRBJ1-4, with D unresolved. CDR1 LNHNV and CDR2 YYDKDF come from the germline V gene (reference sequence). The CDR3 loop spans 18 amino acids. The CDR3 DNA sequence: TGTGCCACCAGCAGAGATCGGTTACGGGAAACCCCTAAAGAAAAACTGTTTTTT. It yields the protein CATSRDRLRETPKEKLFF. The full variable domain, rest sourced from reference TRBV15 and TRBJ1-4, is DAMVIQNPRYQVTQFGKPVTLSCSQTLNHNVMYWYQQKSSQAPKLLFHYYDKDFNNEADTPDNFQSRRPNTSFCFLDIRSPGLGDTAMYLCATSRDRLRETPKEKLFFGSGTQLSVL.

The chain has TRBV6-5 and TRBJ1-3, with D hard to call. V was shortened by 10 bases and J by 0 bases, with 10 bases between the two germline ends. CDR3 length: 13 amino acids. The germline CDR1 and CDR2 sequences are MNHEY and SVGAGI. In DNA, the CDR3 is TGTGCCATCACAGTCTTCTCTGGAAACACCATATATTTT. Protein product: CAITVFSGNTIYF.

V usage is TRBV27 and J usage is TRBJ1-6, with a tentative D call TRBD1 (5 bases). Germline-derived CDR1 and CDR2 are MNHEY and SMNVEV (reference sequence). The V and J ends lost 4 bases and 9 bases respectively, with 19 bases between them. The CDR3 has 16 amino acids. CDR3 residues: CASSSQLQVYGSPLHF. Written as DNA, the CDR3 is TGTGCCAGCAGTTCCCAACTACAGGTCTACGGTTCACCCCTCCACTTT.

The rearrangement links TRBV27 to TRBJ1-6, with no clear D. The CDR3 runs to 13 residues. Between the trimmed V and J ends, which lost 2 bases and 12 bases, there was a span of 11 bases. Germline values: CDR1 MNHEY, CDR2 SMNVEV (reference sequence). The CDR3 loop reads CASSLGKSGPLHF. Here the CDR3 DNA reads TGTGCCAGCAGTTTAGGCAAATCGGGACCCCTCCACTTT.

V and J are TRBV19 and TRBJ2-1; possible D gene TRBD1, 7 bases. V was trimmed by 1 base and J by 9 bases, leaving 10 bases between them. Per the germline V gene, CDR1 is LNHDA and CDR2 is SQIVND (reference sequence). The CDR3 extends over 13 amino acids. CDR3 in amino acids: CASSIGQGGEQFF. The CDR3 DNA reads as TGTGCCAGTAGTATAGGGCAGGGGGGTGAGCAGTTCTTC. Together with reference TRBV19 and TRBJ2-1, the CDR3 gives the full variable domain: DGGITQSPKYLFRKEGQNVTLSCEQNLNHDAMYWYRQDPGQGLRLIYYSQIVNDFQKGDIAEGYSVSREKKESFPLTVTSAQKNPTAFYLCASSIGQGGEQFFGPGTRLTVL.

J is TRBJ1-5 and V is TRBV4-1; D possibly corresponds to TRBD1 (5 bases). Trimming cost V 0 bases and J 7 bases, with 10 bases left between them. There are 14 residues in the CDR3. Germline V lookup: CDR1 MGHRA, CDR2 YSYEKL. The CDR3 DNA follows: TGCGCCAGCAGCCAAGATCGATGGGGCCAGCCCCAGCATTTT. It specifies CASSQDRWGQPQHF.

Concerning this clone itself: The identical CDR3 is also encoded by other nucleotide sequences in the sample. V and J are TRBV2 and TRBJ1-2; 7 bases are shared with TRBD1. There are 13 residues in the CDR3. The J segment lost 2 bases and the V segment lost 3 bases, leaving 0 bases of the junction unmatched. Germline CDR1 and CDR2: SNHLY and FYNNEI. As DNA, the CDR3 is TGTGCCAGCAGTGAGACAGGGAACTATGGCTACACCTTC. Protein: CASSETGNYGYTF.

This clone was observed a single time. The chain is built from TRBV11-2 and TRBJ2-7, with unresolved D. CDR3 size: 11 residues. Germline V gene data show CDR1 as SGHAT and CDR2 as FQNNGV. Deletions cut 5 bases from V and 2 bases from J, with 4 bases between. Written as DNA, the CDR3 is TGTGCCAGCAGCGTAACCTACGAGCAGTACTTC. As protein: CASSVTYEQYF.

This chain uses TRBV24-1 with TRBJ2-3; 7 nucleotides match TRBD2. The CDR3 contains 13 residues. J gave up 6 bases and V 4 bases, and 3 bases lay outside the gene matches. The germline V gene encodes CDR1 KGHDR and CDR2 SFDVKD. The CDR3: CATSEGREDTQYF. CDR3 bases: TGTGCCACCAGTGAGGGGCGGGAGGATACGCAGTATTTT.